The present TCR beta chain was sequenced within a study of T cell changes during pregnancy in multiple sclerosis (dated by TCRdb to between 2018 and 2020). Describing the broader study: Changes in the T cell repertoire over the course of pregnancy were examined in this study in women with multiple sclerosis.

The library was produced with the immunoSEQ multiplex PCR assay. In TCRdb, the immuneACCESS table is reduced to in-frame sequences with V and J assigned. These tables do not hold every clone; where another copy was compared, an unresolved V gene accounts for under half, and the others remain unexplained. Counted in this sample were roughly 110,000 clones; around 92% of them appeared once. The ten largest clones capture around 1.5% of the sample. A note on this clone: The specificity of this receptor is unknown. No base quality information exists; no much larger clone differs at one position.

This sequence was found in a female donor with multiple sclerosis, enrolled in a pregnancy study. The material was peripheral blood, obtained after pregnancy.

The base sequence is TGCGCCAGCAGCTTGGGTCAGAATGGCTACACCTTC. It is translated as CASSLGQNGYTF. The rearrangement joined TRBV5-1 to TRBJ1-2, with the D gene not confidently named. The CDR3 numbers 12 residues from cysteine through phenylalanine. The kept DNA is CDR3 alone, 36 bases in frame from the first base. The CDR1 and CDR2 encoded by the germline V gene are SGHRS and YFSETQ. V is clipped by 0 bases and J by 6 bases, and the sequence between their germline boundaries is 6 bases long.